The source of this TCR beta chain is a study of blood T cell repertoires in COVID-19. Study information: Donors in the United States, Italy and Spain gave samples during acute or convalescent COVID-19. The cDNA or gDNA used as material had been derived from T cells, B-cell-depleted T cells, or PBMCs.

The CDR3 totals 17 residues. Germline V lookup: CDR1 MNHEY, CDR2 SVGEGT. V shed 6 bases and J shed 7 bases, with 22 bases lying between them. Clones were read by immunoSEQ multiplex PCR, and TCRdb kept only the in-frame ones, dropping some. The sample has 250,000 or so clones; 89% are singletons. The clonotype originates from a woman in her forties who had recovered from COVID-19. Sequenced input: peripheral blood. This chain connects TRBV6-2 or TRBV6-3 to TRBJ1-6; perhaps TRBD1 as D (6 bases). The CDR3 DNA sequence: TGTGCCAGCAGCCCTACCCTCGGACAGTTCCCAAATTCACCCCTCCACTTT. Translation: CASSPTLGQFPNSPLHF.